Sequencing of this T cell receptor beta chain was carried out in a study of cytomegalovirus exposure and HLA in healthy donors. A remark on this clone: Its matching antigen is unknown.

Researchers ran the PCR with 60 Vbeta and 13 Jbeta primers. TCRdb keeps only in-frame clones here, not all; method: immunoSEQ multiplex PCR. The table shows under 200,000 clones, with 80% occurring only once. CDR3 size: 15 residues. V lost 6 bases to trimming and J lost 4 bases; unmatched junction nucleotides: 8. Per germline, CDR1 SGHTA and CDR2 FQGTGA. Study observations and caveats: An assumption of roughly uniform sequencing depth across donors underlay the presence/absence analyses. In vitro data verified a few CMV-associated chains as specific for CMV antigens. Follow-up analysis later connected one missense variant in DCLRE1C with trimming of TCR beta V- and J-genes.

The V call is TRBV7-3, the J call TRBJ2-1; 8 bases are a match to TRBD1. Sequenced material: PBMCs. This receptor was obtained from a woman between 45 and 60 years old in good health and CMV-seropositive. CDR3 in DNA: TGTGCCAGCAGGTTCGACAGGGGAGGTTACAATGAGCAGTTCTTC. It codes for CASRFDRGGYNEQFF.